This record concerns one T cell receptor beta chain sequence. There are many counts of this clonotype. The antigen this receptor binds is unknown. It has no much larger one-base neighbor in the sample; base qualities were not kept. In the ophthalmopathy patients, disease was moderately to severely active, with a Clinical Activity Score of 3 or more, a NOSPECS grade of 4 or more, and a duration of less than 3 months. The study excluded patients with uncontrolled infections, other autoimmune diseases, pregnancy or lactation. Clinical symptoms, serum thyroxine and TRAb, thyroid ultrasound, and orbital computed tomography formed the basis for the diagnoses. PBMCs were isolated from 10 ml of fresh peripheral blood by Ficoll-Paque density gradient centrifugation. Total RNA was extracted using Trizol reagent, and RNA quality was assessed on an Agilent 2100 Bioanalyzer. TCR beta CDR3 regions were amplified from RNA transcripts. The first round of RT-PCR for the TCR CDR3 was performed with the HTBI primer set and the Qiagen OneStep RT-PCR kit. Libraries were constructed in a second round of multiplex PCR, after which size selection and purification were performed. Sequencing of the libraries was done on an Illumina HiSeq2000 using paired-end 100 bp reads. The paper's data handling went like this. SOAPnuke was used to process the raw data, removing reads that contained adapters or uncalled bases, had a mean Phred below 15, or lacked an exact match to the constant primer or identifier. High-quality paired reads were merged using COPE v1.2.5, and each unique nucleotide sequence was defined as a clonotype. Clonotypes were aligned to IMGT TRBV, TRBD and TRBJ reference segments using MiTCR v1.1. Analysis was restricted to V-J combinations with a frequency above 0.0001, which covered 99.2% of repertoires. A TCS score was defined as the ratio between F50 (clonal expansion) and ExV (chaos), using BLOSUM62-based TCRdist between CDR3 peptides within each V-J. Welch's t-statistics and random forest reduced just over 500 V-J features to fewer than 15, which were used in a naive Bayes classifier (R e1071). The public reads were reprocessed in TCRdb via fastp at Q25 and MiXCR, keeping in-frame beta chains. Entries that share a CDR3 protein sequence are merged under the most common genes and DNA. The V and J calls come from TCRdb's annotation, not from the publication. The table for this sample lists a few hundred thousand distinct CDR3 sequences; about 14% of them were counted only once. 20% of the sample is in the top ten clones.

These data come from a study of T cells in Graves' hyperthyroidism and ophthalmopathy (dated by TCRdb to about 2019). About the investigation overall: Peripheral blood was sampled at the time of initial diagnosis, prior to any treatment. Whether ophthalmopathy could be predicted prospectively was tested in an independent validation cohort made up of 18 to 20 hyperthyroidism patients plus 17 patients who later progressed to ophthalmopathy. The 100 or so discovery patients were randomly split 7:3 into training and test sets. The study also compared thyroid tissue and blood T-cell repertoires from several Graves' hyperthyroidism patients. After blood sampling, hyperthyroidism patients were treated with methimazole at a starting dose of 30 mg daily, and ophthalmopathy patients were treated with high-dose intravenous methylprednisolone. To identify TCR V-J signatures that set the groups apart, the researchers used a discovery cohort of 90 to 100 patients, made up of approximately 43 with Graves' ophthalmopathy and some 60 with stable Graves' hyperthyroidism. TCR Vbeta CDR3 sequencing of fewer than 150 peripheral blood samples (approximately 44 ophthalmopathy, 75 hyperthyroidism and around 17 progressor patients) is reported in the paper. What the research found in general, with its limitations: Blood samples also contained most of the expanded thyroid clonotypes (frequency above 0.001), which suggests that blood repertoires may reflect thyroid immune responses. In cross-validation, a model built on a 13 V-J signature told ophthalmopathy apart from stable hyperthyroidism with approximately 91% sensitivity and around 83% specificity, and in testing the same model reached 80%/75%. Sample size was not statistically predetermined, and blinding of investigators to group allocation was not performed. During validation, the model predicted progression to ophthalmopathy a median of around 6 months ahead of onset, with almost 71% sensitivity and under 85% specificity.

The source material was blood. The TCR comes from a woman aged 25 to 39 with Graves' ophthalmopathy.

The encoded CDR3 is CASRVSGGANEQFF. The sequence in DNA is TGTGCCAGCAGGGTTAGCGGGGGGGCGAATGAGCAGTTCTTC. Recombination connected TRBV7-9 to TRBJ2-1; 11 nucleotides in the junction match TRBD2. The germline V gene (reference sequence) supplies CDR1 SEHNR and CDR2 FQNEAQ. Inclusive of the bounding cysteine and phenylalanine, the CDR3 is 14 residues long. Left in the record is the CDR3 DNA by itself, 42 bases read in frame from the first base. V loses 6 bases at its end and J loses 7 bases; junction bases beyond the gene matches: 5. The CDR3 plus the reference TRBV7-9 and TRBJ2-1 genes for the other parts give the full variable domain: DTGVSQNPRHKITKRGQNVTFRCDPISEHNRLYWYRQTLGQGPEFLTYFQNEAQLEKSRLLSDRFSAERPKGSFSTLEIQRTEQGDSAMYLCASRVSGGANEQFFGPGTRLTVL.